Each of the 9 T cell receptor beta chains below was sequenced from the same sample in a study of spatial heterogeneity in lung cancer. The time point was: sample taken at primary tumor resection. The antigens of these receptors remain unknown. Study-level findings and limits: Tumor mutation counts were tracked by expanded intratumoral alpha and beta TCR counts.

TCRdb redid the calling of the 5' RACE reads with MiXCR, one entry per CDR3 protein. This sample has just under 850 distinct CDR3 sequences; roughly 6.7% occur once, and the top ten carry 29%. The material sequenced was lung tumor tissue, taken at surgery. All receptors come from a female donor with early-stage non-small cell lung cancer.

As concerns this clonotype: Being off target in a library aimed at alpha chains, this beta chain has a size of little meaning. The V gene is TRBV5-1, the J gene TRBJ1-3; D unresolved. The germline V gene has CDR1 SGHRS and CDR2 YFSETQ. This CDR3 contains 17 residues. The ends were cut back, 2 bases at V and 0 bases at J, with 15 bases in the middle. CDR3 DNA sequence: TGCGCCAGCAGCTTACCAGGAGAGGATATCTCTGGAAACACCATATATTTT. Amino acid sequence: CASSLPGEDISGNTIYF.

This clonotype is labeled medium-sized. Little can be read into the size of this beta chain, an off-target read in a library designed for alpha chains. The chain uses TRBV4-1 and TRBJ2-2, with TRBD1 matching over 11 bases. V shed 1 base, J shed 5 bases, and the junction held 3 bases outside the gene matches. Germline loops: CDR1 MGHRA, CDR2 YSYEKL. The CDR3 runs to 16 residues. The CDR3 region has the DNA TGCGCCAGCAGCCAAGGGGGACAGGGGGTAACCGGGGAGCTGTTTTTT. This gives the protein CASSQGGQGVTGELFF.

This clonotype appeared many times. This beta chain is an off-target read within a library intended for alpha chains, so its frequency means little. DNA of the CDR3: TGTGCCAGCAGCCGCCAGTACGGGGCCAACGTCCTGACTTTC. This encodes CASSRQYGANVLTF. V gene TRBV7-2 combines with J gene TRBJ2-6; D ambiguous. V gave up 5 bases and J gave up 4 bases, with 9 bases separating them. CDR1 is SGHTA, CDR2 FQGNSA, per germline. This CDR3 comprises 14 residues. Drawing the rest from reference TRBV7-2 and TRBJ2-6, the complete variable domain is GAGVSQSPSNKVTEKGKDVELRCDPISGHTALYWYRQSLGQGLEFLIYFQGNSAPDKSGLPSDRFSAERTGGSVSTLTIQRTQQEDSAVYLCASSRQYGANVLTFGAGSRLTVL.

This clonotype showed up just a few times. This beta chain is an unintended read in a library built for alpha chains; its size means little. This chain uses TRBV27 with TRBJ2-7; D gene uncertain. The CDR3 is 15 residues long. The V and J ends lost 5 bases and 0 bases respectively, with 14 bases between them. CDR1 and CDR2 (germline): MNHEY, SMNVEV (reference sequence). CDR3 in DNA: TGTGCCAGCAGTATAGGGCGAAAGAGCTCCTACGAGCAGTACTTC. Translating it yields CASSIGRKSSYEQYF.

By sample share, this clonotype is medium-sized. This beta chain appears as a stray read in a library generated for alpha chains; its size is not informative. The DNA of the CDR3 is TGTGCCAGCGCAAGGACTAGCGGGGGGGGCTACAATGAGCAGTTCTTC. Translating it yields CASARTSGGGYNEQFF. The chain recombines TRBV6-1 with TRBJ2-1; 15 bases agree with TRBD2. Germline values: CDR1 MNHNS, CDR2 SASEGT. The CDR3 runs 16 residues. The trim removed 8 bases at V and 3 bases at J, leaving 5 bases unmatched.

By frequency in the sample, this clonotype is large. This beta chain slipped into a library made for alpha chains as a stray read, so its size is not meaningful. V usage is TRBV7-2 and J usage is TRBJ2-3; D gene uncertain. Germline lookup yields CDR1 SGHTA and CDR2 FQGNSA. This CDR3 is 13 amino acids long. V lost 7 bases to trimming and J lost 0 bases, with 8 bases between them. This CDR3 is CASKRISTDTQYF. In DNA form, the CDR3 reads TGTGCCAGCAAACGGATTAGCACAGATACGCAGTATTTT.

This clonotype came up a few times. A library made for alpha chains picked up this beta chain off target, so its size means little. V usage is TRBV10-2 and J usage is TRBJ1-4; D remains ambiguous. Germline CDR1 reads WSHSY; CDR2 reads SAAADI. This CDR3 has 14 residues. V lost 4 bases, J lost 8 bases, and 14 bases lay in between. The CDR3 region is CASSGAVRSEKLFF. The DNA of the CDR3 is TGCGCCAGCAGTGGGGCAGTTCGATCGGAAAAACTGTTTTTT.

By share of the sample, this clonotype is medium-sized (0.01 to 0.1%). With the library built for alpha chains, this beta chain is off target and its frequency is not meaningful. This chain connects TRBV20-1 to TRBJ2-7; tentatively, D is TRBD1 (6 bases). V lost 2 bases and J 2 bases, leaving 13 bases between the germline ends. Germline CDR1 DFQATT, CDR2 SNEGSKA (reference sequence). The CDR3 runs to 14 residues. CDR3 in DNA: TGCAGTGCTAGATCCAGGGGACGCACCTACGAGCAGTACTTC. Translated, it gives CSARSRGRTYEQYF.

This clonotype ranks as medium-sized. This beta chain lies outside the target of a library built for alpha chains; its clone size means little. This sequence joins TRBV28 and TRBJ1-2; D is unclear. Germline assignment: CDR1 MDHEN and CDR2 SYDVKM. The germline V and J ends were trimmed by 4 bases and 5 bases, with 17 bases remaining between them. The CDR3 loop spans 15 amino acids. The CDR3: CASSSYPQAGYGYTF. The CDR3, as DNA: TGTGCCAGCAGTTCATACCCCCAGGCTGGGTATGGCTACACCTTC.